The source of this T cell receptor beta chain is a study of cytomegalovirus exposure and HLA in healthy donors. Study results and caveats: In a later analysis, the majority of CMV-associated beta chains seemingly showed HLA restriction. It was assumed in the presence/absence analyses that sequencing depth was roughly uniform across donors. TCR beta sequences reportedly predicted most subjects' HLA-A and HLA-B alleles accurately. Productive rates of about 87% or about 30% were seen for most TCR beta V segments in an earlier analysis.

This CDR3 region has 16 residues. V was pared by 5 bases and J by 4 bases, with 7 bases of the junction left unmatched. Germline V lookup: CDR1 SEHNR, CDR2 FQNEAQ (reference sequence). A word on this clone: Its antigen is unknown.

PCR amplification relied on 60 Vbeta primers (plus 13 Jbeta primers). TCRdb keeps only in-frame clones here, not all; method: immunoSEQ multiplex PCR. Of 55,000 to 90,000 clones listed, roughly 79% are singletons. The genes are TRBV7-9 and TRBJ2-2; TRBD2 matches 10 bases. The TCR originated in a man aged 45-65 years in good health and CMV-seronegative. What was sequenced was PBMCs. CDR3: CASSPTSGVGTGELFF. Written as DNA, the CDR3 is TGTGCCAGCAGCCCTACTAGCGGGGTCGGCACCGGGGAGCTGTTTTTT.